This T cell receptor (beta chain) was sequenced during a study of blood T cell repertoires in COVID-19. Study context: The United States, Italy and Spain supplied acute and convalescent COVID-19 samples.

In the source study's methods: Estimated nucleated cell counts came from reference gene primer amplification. Profiling relied on immunoSEQ multiplex PCR, and the TCRdb table lists in-frame clones only, not all of them. V and J calls and clone size follow that table, whereas D and trimming were derived from the DNA. The sample has over 150,000 clones, just over 90% seen once. While infection was still active, Seattle patients were enrolled and then followed longitudinally. CDR1 and CDR2 (germline): MNHEY, SMNVEV (reference sequence). The ends were cut back, 4 bases at V and 3 bases at J, with 9 bases in the middle. There are 13 residues in the CDR3.

Sequencing input: peripheral blood. The receptor comes from a man aged 18 to 30 with COVID-19, enrolled during active disease. The V call is TRBV27, the J call TRBJ1-1; D remains unclear. The CDR3 sequence is CASSWAGYTEAFF. The CDR3 DNA is TGTGCCAGCAGTTGGGCCGGTTACACTGAAGCTTTCTTT.